What follows is one T cell receptor beta chain and its context. CDR1 SNHLY and CDR2 FYNNEI come from the germline V gene. The V end lost 6 bases, the J end lost 2 bases, and 11 bases lay between the germline ends. The CDR3 spans 14 residues. The sample originates from a study of shared clonotypes between healthy human individuals. Across the whole study: Each donor contributed plates that comprised three CD4 naive, three CD4 memory, two CD8 naive and one CD8 memory.

Several immunoSEQ plates held equal portions of the genomic DNA taken from each subset. This table comes from immunoSEQ multiplex PCR, and its TCRdb copy is limited to in-frame clones, with some not included. The table shows 2 million to 2.5 million clones, with 85% to 95% occurring only once. The source is a man younger than 30 in good health. Some clones in this sample may be carry-over from other donors' samples. The sample comprised naive CD4+ T cells from PBMCs. The sample's subset: CD45RA+ positively selected. The chain combines TRBV2 with TRBJ1-3, with D perhaps matching TRBD1 (5 bases). The CDR3 nucleotides are TGTGCCAGCAGACCCACGGGGGCTGGAAACACCATATATTTT. Protein product: CASRPTGAGNTIYF.